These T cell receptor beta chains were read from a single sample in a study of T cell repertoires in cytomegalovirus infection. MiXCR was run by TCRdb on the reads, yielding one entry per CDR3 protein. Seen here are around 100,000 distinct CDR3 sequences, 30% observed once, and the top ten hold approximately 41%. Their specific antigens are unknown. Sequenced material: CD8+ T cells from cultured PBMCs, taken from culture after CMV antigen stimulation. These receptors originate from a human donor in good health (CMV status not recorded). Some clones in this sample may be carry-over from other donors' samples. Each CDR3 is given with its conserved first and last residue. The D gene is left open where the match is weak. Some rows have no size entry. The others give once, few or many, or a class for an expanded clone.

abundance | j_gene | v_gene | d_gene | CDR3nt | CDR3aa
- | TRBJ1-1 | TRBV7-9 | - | TGTGCCAGCAGCCCACCCATCCGACACCCGAACACTGAAGCTTTCTTT | CASSPPIRHPNTEAFF
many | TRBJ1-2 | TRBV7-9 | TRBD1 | TGTGCCAGCAGCCCTCAGGCGGGGACAGCGATCTCGGGCTACACCTTC | CASSPQAGTAISGYTF
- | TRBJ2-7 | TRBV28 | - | TGTGCCAGCAGTTACCGACCCCCGTACGAGCAGTACTTC | CASSYRPPYEQYF
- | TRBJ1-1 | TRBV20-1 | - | TGCAGTGCACCTAGGACAGACAACACTGAAGCTTTCTTT | CSAPRTDNTEAFF
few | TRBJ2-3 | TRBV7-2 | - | TGTGCCAGCAGCTTACAGGGTGCAGATACGCAGTATTTT | CASSLQGADTQYF
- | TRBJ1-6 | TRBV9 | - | TGTGCCAGCAGCCCGCCGCGTGGGTACTCACCCCTCCACTTT | CASSPPRGYSPLHF
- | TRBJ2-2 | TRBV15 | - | TGTGCCACCAGCAGAGATCTAGGGCTCACCGGGGAGCTGTTTTTT | CATSRDLGLTGELFF
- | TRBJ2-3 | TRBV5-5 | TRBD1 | TGTGCCAGCAGCTTGTTCGGGACAGGGGGCACAGATACGCAGTATTTT | CASSLFGTGGTDTQYF
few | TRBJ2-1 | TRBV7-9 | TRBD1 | TGTGCCAGCAGCCCTCGACAGGGGAGCTCCTACAATGAGCAGTTCTTC | CASSPRQGSSYNEQFF
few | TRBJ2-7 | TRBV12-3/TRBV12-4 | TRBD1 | TGTGCCAGCAGTTACGGGACAGGGGTTCGGATTTACGAGCAGTACTTC | CASSYGTGVRIYEQYF
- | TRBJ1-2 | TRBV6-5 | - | TGTGCCAGCAGTTACTTAGTTCGGGAAAGCAACTATGGCTACACCTTC | CASSYLVRESNYGYTF
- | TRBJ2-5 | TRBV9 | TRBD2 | TGTGCCAGCAGCGGTAGCGGGGGCCGAGGGCAAGAGACCCAGTACTTC | CASSGSGGRGQETQYF
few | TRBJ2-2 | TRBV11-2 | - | TGTGCCAGCAGCCAGCGACGGGGAAACACCGGGGAGCTGTTTTTT | CASSQRRGNTGELFF
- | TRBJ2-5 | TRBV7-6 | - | TGTGCCAGCAGCTTAGCGACGGTGGAGACCCAGTACTTC | CASSLATVETQYF
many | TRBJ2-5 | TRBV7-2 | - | TGTGCCAGCAGCTTAGAGGACAGCCCGCAAGAGACCCAGTACTTC | CASSLEDSPQETQYF
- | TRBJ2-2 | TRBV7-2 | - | TGTGCCAGCAGCTTAAGACAGTACCCCGGGGAGCTGTTTTTT | CASSLRQYPGELFF
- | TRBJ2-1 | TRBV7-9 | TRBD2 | TGTGCCAGCAGCTTAGGAGCTAGCGCTAGCGGGGGCCGCTCCTACAATGAGCAGTTCTTC | CASSLGASASGGRSYNEQFF
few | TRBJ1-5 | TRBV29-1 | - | TGCAGCGTTGAAGGGCCCCAGCCCCAGCATTTT | CSVEGPQPQHF
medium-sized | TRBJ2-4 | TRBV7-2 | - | TGTGCCAGCAGCTTAGCGTTCCGATCCCTGACCAAAAACATTCAGTACTTC | CASSLAFRSLTKNIQYF
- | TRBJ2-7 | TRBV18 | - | TGTGCCAGCTCCCCAGGACTGGGAGATTACGAGCAGTACTTC | CASSPGLGDYEQYF
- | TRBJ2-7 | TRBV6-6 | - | TGTGCCAGCAGTTACGGTTTAGGGGTCGAGCAGTACTTC | CASSYGLGVEQYF
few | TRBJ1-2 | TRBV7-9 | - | TGTGCCAGCAGCTCGACCGGCAGGCGGCTGTATGGCTACACCTTC | CASSSTGRRLYGYTF
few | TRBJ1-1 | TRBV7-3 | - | TGTGCCAGCAGGGGGGCGCCCGGCACTGAAGCTTTCTTT | CASRGAPGTEAFF
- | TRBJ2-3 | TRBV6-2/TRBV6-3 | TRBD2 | TGTGCCAGCGGCCCCCGGGCGCCTAGCGGAACCACAGATACGCAGTATTTT | CASGPRAPSGTTDTQYF
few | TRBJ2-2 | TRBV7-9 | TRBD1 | TGTGCCAGCAGCTTGCCCTCCTGGGACAGGGGAACCGGGGAGCTGTTTTTT | CASSLPSWDRGTGELFF
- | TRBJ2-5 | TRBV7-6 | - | TGTGCCAGCAGCTTAGCGGGGGAGCAAGAGACCCAGTACTTC | CASSLAGEQETQYF